Listed below are T cell receptor beta chains from one sample, sequenced in a study of shared clonotypes between healthy human individuals. Using immunoSEQ multiplex PCR, the repertoire was profiled, and TCRdb retains in-frame clones only, with some absent. The sample lists millions of clones, about 92% occurring once. The specimen sequenced was naive CD4+ T cells from PBMCs. These receptors were taken from a man younger than 30 in good health. Some clones in this sample may be carry-over from other donors' samples. CDR3s include the opening cysteine and the closing phenylalanine or tryptophan. The D gene is left open where the match is weak. Size values are once, few and many counts, or a class for expanded clones, and some rows have none.

few	TRBV6-1	TRBJ2-1	TRBD1	CATRQGLNNEQFF	TGTGCCACTCGACAGGGGCTGAACAATGAGCAGTTCTTC
.	TRBV5-6	TRBJ1-2	TRBD1	CASRDDRVGGYTF	TGTGCCAGCAGGGACGACAGGGTCGGTGGCTACACCTTC
few	TRBV6-1	TRBJ1-4	TRBD1	CASETGGIKGEKLFF	TGTGCCAGCGAGACAGGGGGCATAAAGGGTGAAAAACTGTTTTTT
.	TRBV15	TRBJ2-7	.	CATSTKARDEQYF	TGTGCCACCAGCACCAAAGCCCGCGACGAGCAGTACTTC
once	TRBV4-1	TRBJ1-4	.	CASSVPQGLGEKLFF	TGCGCCAGCAGCGTCCCTCAGGGGCTCGGTGAAAAACTGTTTTTT
.	TRBV6-1	TRBJ1-1	TRBD1	CASSQTGAGEAFF	TGTGCCAGCAGCCAGACAGGGGCCGGTGAAGCTTTCTTT
once	TRBV30	TRBJ1-5	.	CAWSDPRRLENQPQHF	TGTGCCTGGAGTGACCCGAGGCGGCTAGAGAATCAGCCCCAGCATTTT
.	TRBV6-6	TRBJ1-5	.	CASHFRPQHF	TGTGCCAGCCACTTTAGGCCCCAGCATTTT
.	TRBV6-1	TRBJ1-2	.	CASSEAAGNNYGYTF	TGTGCCAGCAGTGAAGCGGCAGGAAATAACTATGGCTACACCTTC
.	TRBV27	TRBJ2-1	TRBD2	CASSSFSGGTLYNEQFF	TGTGCCAGCAGTTCTTTTTCGGGAGGGACCCTCTACAATGAGCAGTTCTTC
.	TRBV7-2	TRBJ2-3	.	CASSPSARTDTQYF	TGTGCCAGCAGCCCGAGCGCCCGCACAGATACGCAGTATTTT
.	TRBV30	TRBJ2-1	TRBD2	CAWSVLGLAGEDIF	TGTGCCTGGAGTGTACTAGGACTAGCGGGAGAAGATATCTTC
once	TRBV5-1	TRBJ1-2	.	CASASGGFNPGYTF	TGCGCCAGCGCTTCGGGGGGCTTTAATCCTGGCTACACCTTC
.	TRBV2	TRBJ2-3	TRBD1	CASRLTGVWDTQYF	TGTGCCAGCAGATTGACAGGGGTGTGGGATACGCAGTATTTT
.	TRBV18	TRBJ2-1	.	CASSSARMPTYNEQFF	TGTGCCAGCTCATCCGCTAGGATGCCTACCTACAATGAGCAGTTCTTC
.	TRBV30	TRBJ1-6	.	CAWSVLGGDNSPLHF	TGTGCCTGGAGTGTACTGGGGGGAGATAATTCACCCCTCCACTTT
.	TRBV9	TRBJ1-4	.	CASSVATSAGKEKLFF	TGTGCCAGCAGCGTAGCTACCTCGGCCGGGAAGGAAAAACTGTTTTTT
.	TRBV5-1	TRBJ2-1	TRBD2	CASSLGGTSASYNEQFF	TGCGCCAGCAGCTTGGGTGGGACTAGCGCCTCGTACAATGAGCAGTTCTTC
.	TRBV28	TRBJ2-5	.	CASSEDGTQYF	TGTGCCAGCAGTGAAGATGGAACCCAGTACTTC
.	TRBV10-3	TRBJ2-5	.	CATNRGYREYQETQYF	TGTGCCACCAACCGCGGGTACAGGGAATACCAAGAGACCCAGTACTTC
.	TRBV30	TRBJ1-5	.	CACRTGNQPQHF	TGTGCCTGCCGGACTGGCAATCAGCCCCAGCATTTT
.	TRBV5-5	TRBJ1-5	.	CASSTGGVSGNQPQHF	TGTGCCAGCAGCACTGGCGGGGTCTCAGGCAATCAGCCCCAGCATTTT
.	TRBV28	TRBJ1-4	.	CASSFPTTNEKLFF	TGTGCCAGCAGTTTTCCCACAACTAATGAAAAACTGTTTTTT
.	TRBV7-2	TRBJ2-1	TRBD1	CASSLSGTANNEQFF	TGTGCCAGCAGCTTATCCGGGACAGCCAACAATGAGCAGTTCTTC
.	TRBV15	TRBJ2-5	.	CATSRPGKSGETQYF	TGTGCCACCAGCCGTCCCGGGAAATCCGGGGAGACCCAGTACTTC
.	TRBV11-2	TRBJ2-7	.	CASSSPVPQEDSYEQYF	TGTGCCAGCAGCTCCCCGGTGCCGCAGGAGGATTCCTACGAGCAGTACTTC
.	TRBV11-2	TRBJ2-7	TRBD1	CASSRLQGREQYF	TGTGCCAGCAGCAGATTACAGGGGCGGGAGCAGTACTTC
.	TRBV30	TRBJ1-1	.	CAWSPDRNTEAFF	TGTGCCTGGAGTCCCGACCGGAACACTGAAGCTTTCTTT
.	TRBV6-5	TRBJ2-1	.	CASSYSKWGNEQFF	TGTGCCAGCAGTTACTCGAAGTGGGGTAATGAGCAGTTCTTC
.	TRBV6-1	TRBJ2-3	.	CASRVGLASDTQYF	TGTGCCAGCAGAGTTGGACTGGCATCAGATACGCAGTATTTT
.	TRBV5-8	TRBJ2-3	TRBD2	CASSFGLANTDTQYF	TGTGCCAGCAGCTTTGGACTAGCCAACACAGATACGCAGTATTTT
once	TRBV29-1	TRBJ1-2	.	CSVEDKGENYGYTF	TGCAGCGTTGAAGATAAGGGGGAGAACTATGGCTACACCTTC
.	TRBV29-1	TRBJ1-2	.	CSVEEVYGRSTYGYTF	TGCAGCGTTGAAGAGGTTTACGGAAGGAGTACCTATGGCTACACCTTC
.	TRBV9	TRBJ2-1	.	CASSVPRETTHREEVQFF	TGTGCCAGCAGCGTACCCCGGGAGACTACTCATCGCGAGGAGGTGCAGTTCTTC